This T cell receptor beta chain emerged from a study of blood T cell repertoires in COVID-19. Study overall: Samples taken during acute and convalescent COVID-19 were collected in the United States, Italy and Spain.

The assay was immunoSEQ multiplex PCR, and TCRdb's table has in-frame clones only and misses some. Of 180,000 or so clones in the sample, roughly 90% were seen once. Per the germline V gene, CDR1 is MNHNY and CDR2 is SVGAGI (reference sequence). This CDR3 spans 11 amino acids. The ends were cut back, 6 bases at V and 11 bases at J, with 13 bases in the middle. The sample taken for sequencing was peripheral blood. The rearrangement joins TRBV6-6 to TRBJ1-1, with unresolved D. The source of this sequence is a woman aged 55 to 70 with COVID-19, enrolled during active disease. CDR3 in DNA: TGTGCCAGCAGCCTAGGAGGTTCGGCTTTCTTT. This encodes CASSLGGSAFF.